This TCR beta chain originates from a study of cytomegalovirus exposure and HLA in healthy donors. With respect to this clone: Its specificity is unknown.

The study's findings and limits: Altogether, 164 TCR beta chains were recorded as cytomegalovirus-associated.

The CDR3 is 15 residues long. Germline values: CDR1 SEHNR, CDR2 FQNEAQ (reference sequence). V was cut by 1 base and J by 2 bases, with 11 bases left in between. PCR was performed using 60 Vbeta and 13 Jbeta primers. In the authors' methods: Later reanalysis found approximately 80 million unique TCR beta chains, around 9.9 million of them shared. The repertoire was sequenced with immunoSEQ multiplex PCR; TCRdb's copy has only in-frame clones and lacks some. That table gives V, J and clone size, and the DNA gave D and trimming. Across 150,000 to 200,000 clones, the top ten clones capture around 0.8% of the sample.

Specimen: PBMCs. The TCR comes from a woman aged 18-29 years in good health and CMV-seropositive. The chain has TRBV7-9 and TRBJ1-1; D is unclear. The CDR3: CASSLDTRLNTEAFF. As DNA, the CDR3 is TGTGCCAGCAGCTTAGATACCAGATTAAACACTGAAGCTTTCTTT.